One T cell receptor beta chain is described in this entry. The data were produced by immunoSEQ multiplex PCR, yet TCRdb's version contains in-frame clones alone and is incomplete. The data contain 50,000 or so clones, about 92% of them singletons. The data were taken from a study of T cell changes during pregnancy in multiple sclerosis. Trimming removed 5 bases from V and 4 bases from J, with 14 bases in between. Germline V gene lookup returns CDR1 MNHEY and CDR2 SMNVEV (reference sequence). The CDR3 totals 14 residues. The clonotype comes from a female donor with multiple sclerosis, enrolled in a pregnancy study. The starting material was CD4+ T cells from peripheral blood mononuclear cells, obtained before pregnancy. The chain combines TRBV27 with TRBJ1-1; tentative D call: TRBD1 (6 bases). The CDR3 DNA follows: TGTGCCAGCAGTCCACAGGGTACAGGCACTGAAGCTTTCTTT. It is translated as CASSPQGTGTEAFF.